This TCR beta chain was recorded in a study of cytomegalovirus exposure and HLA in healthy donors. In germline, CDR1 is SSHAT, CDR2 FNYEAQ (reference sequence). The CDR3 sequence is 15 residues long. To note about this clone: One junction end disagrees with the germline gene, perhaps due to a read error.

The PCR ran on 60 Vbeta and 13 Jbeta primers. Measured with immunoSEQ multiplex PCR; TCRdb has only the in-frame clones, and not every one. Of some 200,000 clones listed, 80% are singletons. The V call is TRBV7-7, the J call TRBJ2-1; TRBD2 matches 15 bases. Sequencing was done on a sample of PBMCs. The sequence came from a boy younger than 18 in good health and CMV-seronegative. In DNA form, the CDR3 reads TGTGCTAGCAGCCAAGGGACTAGCGGGGGGCGGGAGCAGTTCTTC. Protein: CASSQGTSGGREQFF.